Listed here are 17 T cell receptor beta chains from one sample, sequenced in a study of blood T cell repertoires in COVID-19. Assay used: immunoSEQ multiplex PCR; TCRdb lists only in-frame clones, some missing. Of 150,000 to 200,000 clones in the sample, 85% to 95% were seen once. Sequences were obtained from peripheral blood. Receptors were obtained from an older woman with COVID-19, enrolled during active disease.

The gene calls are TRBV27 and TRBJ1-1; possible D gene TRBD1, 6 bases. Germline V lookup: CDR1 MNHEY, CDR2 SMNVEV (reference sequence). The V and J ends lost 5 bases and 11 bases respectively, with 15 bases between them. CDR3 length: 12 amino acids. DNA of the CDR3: TGTGCCAGCAGTCAACAGGGAACCTCGGCTTTCTTT. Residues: CASSQQGTSAFF.

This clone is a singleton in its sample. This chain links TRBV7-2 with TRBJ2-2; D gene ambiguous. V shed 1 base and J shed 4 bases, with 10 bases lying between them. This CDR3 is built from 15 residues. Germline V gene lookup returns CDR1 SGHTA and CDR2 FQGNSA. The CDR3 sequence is CASSLGRGFTGELFF. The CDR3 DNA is TGTGCCAGCAGCTTAGGACGAGGATTCACCGGGGAGCTGTTTTTT.

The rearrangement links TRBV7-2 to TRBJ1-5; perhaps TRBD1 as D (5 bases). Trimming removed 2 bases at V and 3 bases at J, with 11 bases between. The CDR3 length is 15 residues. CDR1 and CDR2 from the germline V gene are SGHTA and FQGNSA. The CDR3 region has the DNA TGTGCCAGCAGCTTATCATCAGGGTCCAATCAGCCCCAGCATTTT. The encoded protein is CASSLSSGSNQPQHF.

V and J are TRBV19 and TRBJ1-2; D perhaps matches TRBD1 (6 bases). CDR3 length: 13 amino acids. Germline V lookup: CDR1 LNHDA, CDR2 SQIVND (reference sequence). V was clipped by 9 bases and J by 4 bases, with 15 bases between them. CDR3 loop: CASKTGSIYGYTF. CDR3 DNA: TGTGCCAGCAAAACAGGGTCGATCTATGGCTACACCTTC.

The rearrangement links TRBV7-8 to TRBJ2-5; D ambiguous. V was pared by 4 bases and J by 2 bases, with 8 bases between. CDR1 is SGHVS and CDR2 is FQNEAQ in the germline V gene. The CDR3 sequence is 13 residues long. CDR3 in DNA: TGTGCCAGCAGCTATTCAACTCAAGAGACCCAGTACTTC. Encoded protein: CASSYSTQETQYF.

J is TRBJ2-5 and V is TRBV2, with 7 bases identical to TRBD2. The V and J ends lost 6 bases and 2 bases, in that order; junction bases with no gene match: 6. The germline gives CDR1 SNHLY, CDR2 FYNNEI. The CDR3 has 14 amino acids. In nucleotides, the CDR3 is TGTGCCAGCAGCTTAGCGGGCCGACAAGAGACCCAGTACTTC. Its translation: CASSLAGRQETQYF. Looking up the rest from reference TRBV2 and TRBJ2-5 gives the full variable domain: EPEVTQTPSHQVTQMGQEVILRCVPISNHLYFYWYRQILGQKVEFLVSFYNNEISEKSEIFDDQFSVERPDGSNFTLKIRSTKLEDSAMYFCASSLAGRQETQYFGPGTRLLVL.

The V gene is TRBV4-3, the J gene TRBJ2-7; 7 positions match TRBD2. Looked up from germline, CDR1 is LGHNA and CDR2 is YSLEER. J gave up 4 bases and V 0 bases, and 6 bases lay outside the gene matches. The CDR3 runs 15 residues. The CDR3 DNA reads TGCGCCAGCAGCCAAGAAGCGGGACTCAATTACGAGCAGTACTTC. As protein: CASSQEAGLNYEQYF.

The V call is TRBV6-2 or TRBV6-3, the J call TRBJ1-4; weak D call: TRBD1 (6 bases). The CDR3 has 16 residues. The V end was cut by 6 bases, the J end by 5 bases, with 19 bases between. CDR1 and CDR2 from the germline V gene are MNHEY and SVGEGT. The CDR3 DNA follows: TGTGCCAGCAGCCGTTTGCCGGGTCAGGGGAATGAAAAACTGTTTTTT. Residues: CASSRLPGQGNEKLFF.

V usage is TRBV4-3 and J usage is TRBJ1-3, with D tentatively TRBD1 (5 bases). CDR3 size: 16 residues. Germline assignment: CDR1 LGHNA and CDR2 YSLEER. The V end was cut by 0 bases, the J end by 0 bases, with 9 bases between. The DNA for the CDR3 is TGCGCCAGCAGCCAAGATCGACAGCGCTCTGGAAACACCATATATTTT. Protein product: CASSQDRQRSGNTIYF.

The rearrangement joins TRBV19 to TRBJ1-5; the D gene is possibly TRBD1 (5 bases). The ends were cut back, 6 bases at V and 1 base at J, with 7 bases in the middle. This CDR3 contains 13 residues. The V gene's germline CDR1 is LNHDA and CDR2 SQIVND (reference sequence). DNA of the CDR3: TGTGCCAGTAGACAGGTCAGCAATCAGCCCCAGCATTTT. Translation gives CASRQVSNQPQHF. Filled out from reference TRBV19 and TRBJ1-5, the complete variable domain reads DGGITQSPKYLFRKEGQNVTLSCEQNLNHDAMYWYRQDPGQGLRLIYYSQIVNDFQKGDIAEGYSVSREKKESFPLTVTSAQKNPTAFYLCASRQVSNQPQHFGDGTRLSIL.

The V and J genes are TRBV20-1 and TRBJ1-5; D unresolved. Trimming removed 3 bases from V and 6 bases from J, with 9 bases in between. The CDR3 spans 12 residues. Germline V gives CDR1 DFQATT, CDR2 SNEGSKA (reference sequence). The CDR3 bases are TGCAGTGCTAGTTCGGGGTCTCAGCCCCAGCATTTT. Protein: CSASSGSQPQHF.

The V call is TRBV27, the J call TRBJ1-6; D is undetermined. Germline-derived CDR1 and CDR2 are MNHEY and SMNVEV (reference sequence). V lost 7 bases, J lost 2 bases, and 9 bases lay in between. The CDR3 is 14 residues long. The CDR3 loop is CASTVAAYNSPLHF. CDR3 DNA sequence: TGTGCCAGCACCGTGGCAGCCTATAATTCACCCCTCCACTTT.

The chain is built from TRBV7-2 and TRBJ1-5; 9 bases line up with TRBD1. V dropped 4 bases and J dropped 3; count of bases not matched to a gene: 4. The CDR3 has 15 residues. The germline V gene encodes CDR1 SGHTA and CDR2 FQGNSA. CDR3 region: CASSSQGALNQPQHF. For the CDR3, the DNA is TGTGCCAGCAGCTCACAGGGGGCCCTCAATCAGCCCCAGCATTTT.

The CDR3 loop reads CASSDGTDMNTEAFF. DNA for the CDR3: TGTGCCAGCAGTGATGGGACAGACATGAACACTGAAGCTTTCTTT. V and J are TRBV2 and TRBJ1-1; 7 bases line up with TRBD1. CDR1 is SNHLY and CDR2 is FYNNEI in the germline V gene. This CDR3 comprises 15 residues. The ends lost 3 bases at V and 0 bases at J; junction bases unmatched: 4.

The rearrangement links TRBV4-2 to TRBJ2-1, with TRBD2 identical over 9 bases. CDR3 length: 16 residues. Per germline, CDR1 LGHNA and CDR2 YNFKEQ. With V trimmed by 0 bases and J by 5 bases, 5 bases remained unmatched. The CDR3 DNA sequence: TGTGCCAGCAGCCAAGATGCTGGCGGGGGGGACAATGAGCAGTTCTTC. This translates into CASSQDAGGGDNEQFF.

CDR3 nucleotide sequence: TGTGCCAGTAGACCATACAGGGATTTATATGGCTACACCTTC. This codes for CASRPYRDLYGYTF. V is TRBV19 and J is TRBJ1-2; D may be TRBD1 (6 bases). Trimming removed 6 bases at V and 5 bases at J, with 16 bases between. CDR3 length equals 14 residues. CDR1 LNHDA and CDR2 SQIVND come from the germline V gene (reference sequence).

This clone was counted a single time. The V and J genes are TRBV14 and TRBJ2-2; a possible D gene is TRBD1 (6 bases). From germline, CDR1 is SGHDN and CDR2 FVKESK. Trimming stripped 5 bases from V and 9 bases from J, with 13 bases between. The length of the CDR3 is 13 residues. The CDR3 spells CASSTHRERELFF. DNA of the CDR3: TGTGCCAGCAGCACACACAGGGAGCGGGAGCTGTTTTTT.